Included here is one TCR beta chain sequence, with context. The sample belongs to a study of radiotherapy plus CTLA-4 blockade in lung cancer. The V gene end was trimmed by 5 bases and the J gene end by 0 bases; junction bases not matched to a gene: 2. Germline assignment: CDR1 MDHEN and CDR2 SYDVKM. The CDR3 loop spans 15 amino acids. TCRdb's table, derived via immunoSEQ multiplex PCR, lists solely in-frame clones and lacks some. Of 45,000 to 60,000 clones listed, 60% to 80% were seen once; the top ten hold around 2.5%. The V gene is TRBV28, the J gene TRBJ1-5, with 9 bases fitting TRBD1. This TCR was recovered from a human donor with non-small cell lung cancer whose response to radiotherapy plus ipilimumab could not be evaluated. The source was peripheral blood, collected from a patient treated with radiotherapy plus ipilimumab. The CDR3 is CASSRTGDSNQPQHF. CDR3 in DNA: TGTGCCAGCAGTAGGACAGGGGATAGCAATCAGCCCCAGCATTTT.